This T cell receptor (beta chain) was recovered during a study of T cells after yellow fever vaccination. V shed 2 bases and J 5 bases; nucleotides not matched to a gene: 9. The CDR3 has 15 amino acids. Germline V gene sequence: CDR1 ENHRY, CDR2 SYGVKD. This clonotype has more than one count but fewer than ten. TCRdb reprocessed the 5' RACE reads with MiXCR, giving one entry per CDR3 protein. This table has 200,000 to 300,000 distinct CDR3 sequences, 13% appearing once. This TCR came from a man aged 25-45 years who received the YFV17D yellow fever vaccine. The rearrangement uses TRBV10-3 and TRBJ2-7; 7 bases map to TRBD1. This specimen consisted of CD4+ T cells sorted from PBMCs, obtained 45 days after the yellow fever booster vaccination. CDR3 nucleotides: TGTGCCATCAGTGAGGGGGGACAGCCCGTCAACGAGCAGTACTTC. Translating gives CAISEGGQPVNEQYF.